The 29 T cell receptor beta chains listed next were all sequenced from one sample in a study of cytotoxic CD8 clonotypes in ibrutinib-treated CLL. The repertoire was sequenced with immunoSEQ multiplex PCR; TCRdb's copy has only in-frame clones and lacks some. The sample records 140,000 or so clones, 79% being singletons. The sequences come from PBMCs, collected after 12 months of ibrutinib treatment. The receptors come from a human donor with chronic lymphocytic leukemia.

The V and J genes are TRBV7-3 and TRBJ1-1, with D unclear. Trimming left V 2 bases short and J 1 base short, with 5 bases between. Germline CDR1 is SGHTA and CDR2 is FQGTGA. The CDR3 consists of 13 residues. Here the CDR3 DNA reads TGTGCCAGCAGCTTAGTGAGGAACACTGAAGCTTTCTTT. Its protein is CASSLVRNTEAFF.

The chain uses TRBV18 and TRBJ2-3; 11 positions agree with TRBD1. The germline CDR1 and CDR2 sequences are KGHSH and LQKENI. The CDR3 has 16 amino acids. The V segment lost 3 bases and the J segment 5 bases; nucleotides outside the gene matches: 7. The CDR3 spells CASSPPRTGGVDTQYF. The CDR3, as DNA: TGTGCCAGCTCACCTCCAAGGACAGGGGGCGTAGATACGCAGTATTTT. Filled out from reference TRBV18 and TRBJ2-3, the complete variable domain reads NAGVMQNPRHLVRRRGQEARLRCSPMKGHSHVYWYRQLPEEGLKFMVYLQKENIIDESGMPKERFSAEFPKEGPSILRIQQVVRGDSAAYFCASSPPRTGGVDTQYFGPGTRLTVL.

J is TRBJ2-3 and V is TRBV2, with 10 bases identical to TRBD2. CDR1 and CDR2 from the germline V gene are SNHLY and FYNNEI. The length of the CDR3 is 14 residues. J lost 4 bases, V lost 8 bases, and 6 bases had no gene match. In nucleotides, the CDR3 is TGTGCCAGCCTCACTAGCGGGACATCAGATACGCAGTATTTT. Translation: CASLTSGTSDTQYF.

This clone was counted a single time. The gene calls are TRBV27 and TRBJ2-7; D uncertain. This CDR3 spans 11 amino acids. CDR1 MNHEY and CDR2 SMNVEV come from the germline V gene (reference sequence). The V end lost 7 bases, the J end lost 2 bases, and 6 bases lay between the germline ends. CDR3 DNA: TGTGCCAGCATAGGCGCCTACGAGCAGTACTTC. It encodes CASIGAYEQYF.

This chain uses TRBV19 with TRBJ1-4; D uncertain. CDR3 length: 12 residues. V dropped 3 bases and J dropped 8 bases, with 7 bases sitting between them. Germline CDR1 is LNHDA and CDR2 is SQIVND (reference sequence). Here the CDR3 DNA reads TGTGCCAGTAGTATTCGTGGGGAAAAACTGTTTTTT. This translates into CASSIRGEKLFF.

V gene TRBV4-1 combines with J gene TRBJ1-4, with a tentative D call TRBD1 (6 bases). Between the trimmed V and J ends, which lost 5 bases and 0 bases, there was a span of 13 bases. CDR3 length: 16 residues. CDR1 is MGHRA, CDR2 YSYEKL, per germline. The CDR3 spells CASSAGTRSTNEKLFF. The CDR3 DNA reads TGCGCCAGCAGCGCCGGGACACGGTCAACTAATGAAAAACTGTTTTTT.

This rearrangement joins TRBV19 to TRBJ2-1, with D perhaps TRBD2 (6 bases). The CDR3 runs to 16 residues. V was cut by 5 bases and J by 0 bases, with 14 bases left in between. The germline V gene encodes CDR1 LNHDA and CDR2 SQIVND (reference sequence). This CDR3 reads CASSPSGVNSYNEQFF. DNA of the CDR3: TGTGCCAGTAGTCCCTCGGGGGTGAACTCCTACAATGAGCAGTTCTTC.

The chain couples TRBV19 to TRBJ1-1; D gene ambiguous. V lost 3 bases and J lost 0, with 5 bases in between. The germline CDR1 and CDR2 sequences are LNHDA and SQIVND (reference sequence). The CDR3 sequence is 13 residues long. This chain's CDR3 is CASSIRLNTEAFF. The CDR3 DNA reads as TGTGCCAGTAGTATTCGATTGAACACTGAAGCTTTCTTT.

This clone has a handful of counts. The genes are TRBV6-1 and TRBJ2-5; 8 bases match TRBD1. CDR3 size: 13 residues. Per the germline V gene, CDR1 is MNHNS and CDR2 is SASEGT. V shed 8 bases and J 4 bases; nucleotides not matched to a gene: 6. The CDR3 loop is CASEAGGPETQYF. CDR3 DNA sequence: TGTGCCAGCGAAGCAGGGGGCCCAGAGACCCAGTACTTC.

This clone was observed a few times. The genes are TRBV7-9 and TRBJ2-1; a weak D match, TRBD2 (5 bases). Germline CDR1 SEHNR, CDR2 FQNEAQ (reference sequence). Trimming took off 5 bases at V and 8 bases at J, with 10 bases between the two ends. CDR3 length: 12 amino acids. This chain's CDR3 is CASSPFGDEQFF. The CDR3 nucleotides read TGTGCCAGCAGCCCGTTCGGGGATGAGCAGTTCTTC.

The chain employs TRBV19 and TRBJ1-5; a weak D match, TRBD1 (6 bases). Germline V gene sequence: CDR1 LNHDA, CDR2 SQIVND (reference sequence). Trimming removed 6 bases from V and 0 bases from J, with 12 bases in between. CDR3 size: 15 residues. CDR3 loop: CASRTDRLSNQPQHF. The CDR3, as DNA: TGTGCCAGTAGAACCGACAGGCTTAGCAATCAGCCCCAGCATTTT.

V is TRBV7-2 and J is TRBJ1-1; D gene ambiguous. From germline, CDR1 is SGHTA and CDR2 FQGNSA. The CDR3 length is 18 residues. The V end lost 4 bases, the J end lost 2 bases, and 23 bases lay between the germline ends. The CDR3 spells CASSSSTTRRLLNTEAFF. The CDR3 bases are TGTGCCAGCAGCTCCTCCACTACCAGACGGTTACTAAACACTGAAGCTTTCTTT.

The gene calls are TRBV30 and TRBJ2-1; 9 nucleotides align to TRBD1. The CDR3 loop spans 16 amino acids. The germline V gene encodes CDR1 GTSNPN and CDR2 SVGIG (reference sequence). V was pared by 1 base and J by 7 bases, with 11 bases of the junction left unmatched. CDR3 in amino acids: CAWSGGTGSNGNEQFF. Here the CDR3 DNA reads TGTGCCTGGAGTGGAGGGACAGGGAGCAATGGGAATGAGCAGTTCTTC.

This clone was observed once. J is TRBJ1-2 and V is TRBV20-1; no firm D call. The V end lost 5 bases, the J end lost 3 bases, and 7 bases lay between the germline ends. CDR1 and CDR2 (germline): DFQATT, SNEGSKA (reference sequence). The CDR3 consists of 11 residues. The CDR3 here is CSAEVDYGYTF. In DNA, the CDR3 is TGCAGTGCTGAAGTGGACTATGGCTACACCTTC.

This chain joins TRBV6-5 and TRBJ2-2, with D hard to call. The CDR3 is made up of 15 amino acids. The V gene's germline CDR1 is MNHEY and CDR2 SVGAGI. V lost 0 bases and J 4 bases, leaving 9 bases between the germline ends. CDR3 loop: CASSYSGDSTGELFF. As DNA, the CDR3 is TGTGCCAGCAGTTACTCTGGGGATAGCACCGGGGAGCTGTTTTTT.

The chain carries TRBV6-5 and TRBJ2-7; TRBD2 aligns across 11 bases. The V gene's germline CDR1 is MNHEY and CDR2 SVGAGI. Germline trimming cut 2 bases from V and 7 bases from J; bases unmatched to any gene: 7. The CDR3 extends over 15 amino acids. DNA of the CDR3: TGTGCCAGCAGTTACAGTTTAGCGGGAGGGCGGGAGCAGTACTTC. As protein: CASSYSLAGGREQYF.

The chain uses TRBV7-2 and TRBJ2-7; D unresolved. CDR3 length: 13 residues. Germline V lookup: CDR1 SGHTA, CDR2 FQGNSA. V was clipped by 0 bases and J by 7 bases, with 10 bases between them. The CDR3 sequence: CASSLARMGEQYF. The CDR3 DNA is TGTGCCAGCAGCTTAGCCAGAATGGGTGAGCAGTACTTC.

The chain employs TRBV21-1 and TRBJ2-3; the D call in the table, TRBD2, was not verified against the DNA. TRBV21-1 is an annotated pseudogene. The CDR3 loop spans 18 amino acids. The CDR3 sequence: CASTGAGTSGGGGDTQYF. CDR3 sequence (DNA): TGTGCCAGCACCGGGGCCGGGACTAGCGGGGGAGGTGGAGATACGCAGTATTTT.

The gene calls are TRBV7-2 and TRBJ2-1; 12 bases align to TRBD2. CDR3 length equals 16 residues. With V trimmed by 6 bases and J by 6 bases, 9 bases remained unmatched. The germline gives CDR1 SGHTA, CDR2 FQGNSA. CDR3 sequence reads: CASRTSGRPKSNEQFF. The CDR3, as DNA: TGTGCCAGCAGGACTAGCGGGAGACCCAAGTCCAATGAGCAGTTCTTC.

This clone has a handful of counts. The rearrangement joins TRBV7-3 to TRBJ2-1; D possibly corresponds to TRBD2 (6 bases). V lost 5 bases, J lost 0 bases, and 14 bases lay in between. The length of the CDR3 is 16 residues. Germline loops: CDR1 SGHTA, CDR2 FQGTGA. The CDR3: CASSISGSDSYNEQFF. The CDR3 DNA reads as TGTGCCAGCAGCATATCCGGGAGTGACTCCTACAATGAGCAGTTCTTC.

This rearrangement joins TRBV28 to TRBJ2-1, with 8 bases identical to TRBD2. This CDR3 is built from 14 residues. Germline-derived CDR1 and CDR2 are MDHEN and SYDVKM. Trimming cost V 3 bases and J 7 bases; bases outside gene matches: 5. CDR3 residues: CASSLPGGRNEQFF. The CDR3 DNA reads TGTGCCAGCAGTTTGCCGGGAGGGCGGAATGAGCAGTTCTTC.

With regard to this clone: The same CDR3 arises from other DNA sequences in this sample as well. The V and J genes are TRBV6-5 and TRBJ1-1; D unclear. Germline V CDR1 and CDR2: MNHEY, SVGAGI. Trimming removed 0 bases at V and 1 base at J, with 6 bases between. The CDR3 spans 14 residues. CDR3 bases: TGTGCCAGCAGTTACTCGGAAGGGAACACTGAAGCTTTCTTT. This translates into CASSYSEGNTEAFF.

The chain uses TRBV30 and TRBJ2-5; D call uncertain. The germline V and J ends were trimmed by 1 base and 3 bases, with 3 bases remaining between them. Germline CDR1 and CDR2: GTSNPN and SVGIG (reference sequence). This CDR3 has 11 amino acids. CDR3 amino acids: CAWSGEETQYF. The CDR3 DNA reads TGTGCCTGGAGTGGTGAAGAGACCCAGTACTTC.

V is TRBV7-2 and J is TRBJ1-5; TRBD1 aligns across 7 bases. Germline assignment: CDR1 SGHTA and CDR2 FQGNSA. Trimming cost V 1 base and J 7 bases; bases outside gene matches: 7. The CDR3 has 15 amino acids. The CDR3 coding sequence is TGTGCCAGCAGCTTAGTATCCCAGGGGGGGCAGCCCCAGCATTTT. Encoded protein: CASSLVSQGGQPQHF.

The chain combines TRBV18 with TRBJ2-7; 7 positions match TRBD2. The CDR3 sequence is 17 residues long. With 3 bases clipped from V and 9 bases from J, the junction kept 20 bases outside the gene matches. Germline V CDR1 and CDR2: KGHSH, LQKENI. CDR3: CASSPQLGRETLWGQYF. The CDR3 DNA reads TGTGCCAGCTCACCCCAGCTTGGGCGGGAGACCCTATGGGGGCAGTACTTC. Full variable domain (remainder filled in from reference TRBV18 and TRBJ2-7): NAGVMQNPRHLVRRRGQEARLRCSPMKGHSHVYWYRQLPEEGLKFMVYLQKENIIDESGMPKERFSAEFPKEGPSILRIQQVVRGDSAAYFCASSPQLGRETLWGQYFGPGTRLTVT.

The chain carries TRBV5-1 and TRBJ2-1, with a weak D call TRBD2 (5 bases). There are 15 residues in the CDR3. Germline CDR1 reads SGHRS; CDR2 reads YFSETQ. Trimming took 4 bases from V and 1 from J, leaving 12 bases between them. This CDR3 reads CASSLDWGSYNEQFF. CDR3 DNA: TGCGCCAGCAGCCTGGACTGGGGTTCCTACAATGAGCAGTTCTTC. Full variable domain (missing parts from reference TRBV5-1 and TRBJ2-1): KAGVTQTPRYLIKTRGQQVTLSCSPISGHRSVSWYQQTPGQGLQFLFEYFSETQRNKGNFPGRFSGRQFSNSRSEMNVSTLELGDSALYLCASSLDWGSYNEQFFGPGTRLTVL.

V gene TRBV19 combines with J gene TRBJ2-3, with D possibly being TRBD2 (5 bases). Germline V gene sequence: CDR1 LNHDA, CDR2 SQIVND (reference sequence). There are 13 residues in the CDR3. The V and J ends lost 5 bases and 2 bases respectively, with 8 bases between them. In nucleotides, the CDR3 is TGTGCCAGTAGTTTCGGGAACACAGATACGCAGTATTTT. Translating gives CASSFGNTDTQYF.

This clone has a single count. The chain combines TRBV7-9 with TRBJ2-7, with D perhaps TRBD2 (5 bases). Germline V gene lookup returns CDR1 SEHNR and CDR2 FQNEAQ (reference sequence). V was pared by 2 bases and J by 0 bases, with 11 bases between. There are 15 residues in the CDR3. This chain's CDR3 is CASSLLGLSSYEQYF. In nucleotides, the CDR3 is TGTGCCAGCAGCTTACTTGGACTTTCCTCCTACGAGCAGTACTTC.

The V and J genes are TRBV18 and TRBJ1-5; 8 bases fit TRBD1. CDR3 length equals 13 residues. V shed 8 bases, J shed 3 bases, and the junction held 3 bases outside the gene matches. Per the germline V gene, CDR1 is KGHSH and CDR2 is LQKENI. CDR3 in amino acids: CASRGQDNQPQHF. Here the CDR3 DNA reads TGTGCCAGCAGGGGACAGGACAATCAGCCCCAGCATTTT.